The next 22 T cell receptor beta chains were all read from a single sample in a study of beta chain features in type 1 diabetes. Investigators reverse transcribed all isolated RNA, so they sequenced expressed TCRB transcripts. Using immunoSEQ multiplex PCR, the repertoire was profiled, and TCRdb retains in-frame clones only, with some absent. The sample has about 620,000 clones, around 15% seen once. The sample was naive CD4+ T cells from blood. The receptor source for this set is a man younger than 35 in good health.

The CDR3 region is CASSSADRGYGYTF. The CDR3 bases are TGTGCCAGCAGTTCTGCTGACAGGGGATATGGCTACACCTTC. The chain carries TRBV2 and TRBJ1-2; 8 bases align to TRBD1. CDR1 and CDR2 (germline): SNHLY, FYNNEI. The J segment lost 5 bases and the V segment lost 5 bases, leaving 7 bases of the junction unmatched. The CDR3 extends over 14 amino acids.

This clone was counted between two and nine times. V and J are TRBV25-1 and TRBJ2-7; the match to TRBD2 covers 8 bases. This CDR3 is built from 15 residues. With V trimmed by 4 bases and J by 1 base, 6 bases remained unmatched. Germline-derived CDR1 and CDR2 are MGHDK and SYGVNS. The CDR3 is CASSVVAGQSYEQYF. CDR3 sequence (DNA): TGTGCCAGCAGTGTCGTAGCGGGGCAATCCTACGAGCAGTACTTC.

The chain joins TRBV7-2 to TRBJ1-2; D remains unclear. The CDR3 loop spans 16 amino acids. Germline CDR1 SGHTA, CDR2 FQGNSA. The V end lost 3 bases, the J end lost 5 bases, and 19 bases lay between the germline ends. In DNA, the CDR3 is TGTGCCAGCAGCTTGGTCCCCCGAGGTCGGGAGTATGGCTACACCTTC. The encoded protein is CASSLVPRGREYGYTF.

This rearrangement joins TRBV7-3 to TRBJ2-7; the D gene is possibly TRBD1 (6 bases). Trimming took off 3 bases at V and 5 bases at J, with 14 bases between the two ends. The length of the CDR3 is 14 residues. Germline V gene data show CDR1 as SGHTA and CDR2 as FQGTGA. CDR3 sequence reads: CASSFTGSLHEQYF. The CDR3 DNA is TGTGCCAGCAGCTTCACAGGGAGTTTACACGAGCAGTACTTC.

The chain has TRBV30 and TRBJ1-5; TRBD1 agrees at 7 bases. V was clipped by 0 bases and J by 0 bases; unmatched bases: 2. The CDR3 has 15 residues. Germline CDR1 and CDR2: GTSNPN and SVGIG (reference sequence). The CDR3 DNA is TGTGCCTGGAGTGTTGGGACAGATAGCAATCAGCCCCAGCATTTT. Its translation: CAWSVGTDSNQPQHF.

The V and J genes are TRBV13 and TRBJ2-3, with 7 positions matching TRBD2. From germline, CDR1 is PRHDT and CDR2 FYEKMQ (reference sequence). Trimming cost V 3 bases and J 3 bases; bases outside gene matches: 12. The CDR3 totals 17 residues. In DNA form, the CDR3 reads TGTGCCAGCAGCTTTCAAACTCGGCGGGAGTATACAGATACGCAGTATTTT. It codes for CASSFQTRREYTDTQYF.

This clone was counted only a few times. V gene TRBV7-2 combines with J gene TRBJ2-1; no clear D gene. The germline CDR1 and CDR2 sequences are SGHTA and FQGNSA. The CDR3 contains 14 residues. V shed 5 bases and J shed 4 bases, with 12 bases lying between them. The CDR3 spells CASSRPILYNEQFF. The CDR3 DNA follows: TGTGCCAGCAGCCGGCCAATCTTATACAATGAGCAGTTCTTC.

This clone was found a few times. Here the CDR3 DNA reads TGTGCCAGCAACTTACATGAGCAGTTCTTC. Its protein product is CASNLHEQFF. The chain joins TRBV6-4 to TRBJ2-1; D gene uncertain. The germline V gene has CDR1 MRHNA and CDR2 SNTAGT. Trimming removed 7 bases from V and 8 bases from J, with 6 bases in between. The CDR3 has 10 amino acids.

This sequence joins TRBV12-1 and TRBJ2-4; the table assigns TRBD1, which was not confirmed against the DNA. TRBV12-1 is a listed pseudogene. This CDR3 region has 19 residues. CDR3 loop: CASSPGRLDRAGNRSIQYF. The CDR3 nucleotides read TGTGCCAGCAGCCCCGGAAGGTTAGACAGGGCGGGGAATCGTTCCATTCAGTACTTC.

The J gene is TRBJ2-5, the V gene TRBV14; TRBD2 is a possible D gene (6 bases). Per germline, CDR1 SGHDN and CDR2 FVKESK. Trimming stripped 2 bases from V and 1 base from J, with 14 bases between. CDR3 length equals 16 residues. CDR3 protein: CASSQSFRGTQETQYF. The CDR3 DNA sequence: TGTGCCAGCAGCCAAAGTTTTCGGGGGACCCAAGAGACCCAGTACTTC.

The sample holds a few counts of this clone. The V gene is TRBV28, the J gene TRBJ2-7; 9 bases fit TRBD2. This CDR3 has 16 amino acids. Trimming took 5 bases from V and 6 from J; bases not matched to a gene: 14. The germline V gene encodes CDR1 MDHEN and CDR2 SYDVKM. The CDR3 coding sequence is TGTGCCAGCAGTCCACCCCGGCAGCGGGGGGTTGGCGAGCAGTACTTC. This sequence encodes CASSPPRQRGVGEQYF.

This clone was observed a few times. CDR3 sequence: CSVEFRLLNTEAFF. As DNA, the CDR3 is TGCAGCGTTGAATTTAGACTCCTGAACACTGAAGCTTTCTTT. This chain connects TRBV29-1 to TRBJ1-1; the D is unclear. Trimming cost V 2 bases and J 0 bases, with 10 bases left between them. CDR3 length: 14 residues. Germline lookup yields CDR1 SQVTM and CDR2 ANQGSEA.

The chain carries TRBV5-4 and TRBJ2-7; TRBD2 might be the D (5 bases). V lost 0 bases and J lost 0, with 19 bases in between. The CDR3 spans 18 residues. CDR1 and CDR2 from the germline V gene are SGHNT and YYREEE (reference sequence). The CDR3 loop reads CASSLGGILVAASYEQYF. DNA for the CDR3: TGTGCCAGCAGCTTGGGGGGAATACTAGTAGCCGCCTCCTACGAGCAGTACTTC.

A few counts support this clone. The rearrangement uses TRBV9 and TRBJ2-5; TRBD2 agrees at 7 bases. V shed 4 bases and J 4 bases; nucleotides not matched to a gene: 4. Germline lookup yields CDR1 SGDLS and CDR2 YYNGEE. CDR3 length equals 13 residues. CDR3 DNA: TGTGCCAGCAGCAAGGGACTACTAGAGACCCAGTACTTC. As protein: CASSKGLLETQYF.

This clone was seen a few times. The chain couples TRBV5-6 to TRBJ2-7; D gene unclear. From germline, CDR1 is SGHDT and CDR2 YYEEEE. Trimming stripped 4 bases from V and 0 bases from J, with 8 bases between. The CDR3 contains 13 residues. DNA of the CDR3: TGTGCCAGCAGCCCGAGGTTCTCCTACGAGCAGTACTTC. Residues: CASSPRFSYEQYF.

This CDR3 is CASSLSFANSPLHF. The DNA for the CDR3 is TGCGCCAGCAGCTTGAGTTTCGCCAATTCACCCCTCCACTTT. The V call is TRBV5-1, the J call TRBJ1-6; D remains ambiguous. CDR1 SGHRS and CDR2 YFSETQ come from the germline V gene. V lost 1 base and J lost 7, with 9 bases in between. The CDR3 extends over 14 amino acids.

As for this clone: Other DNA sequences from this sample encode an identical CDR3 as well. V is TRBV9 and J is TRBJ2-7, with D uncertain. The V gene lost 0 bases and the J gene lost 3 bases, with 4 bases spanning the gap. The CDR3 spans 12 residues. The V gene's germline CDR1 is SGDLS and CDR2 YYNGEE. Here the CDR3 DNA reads TGTGCCAGCAGCGTAGGGAGCTACGAGCAGTACTTC. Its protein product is CASSVGSYEQYF.

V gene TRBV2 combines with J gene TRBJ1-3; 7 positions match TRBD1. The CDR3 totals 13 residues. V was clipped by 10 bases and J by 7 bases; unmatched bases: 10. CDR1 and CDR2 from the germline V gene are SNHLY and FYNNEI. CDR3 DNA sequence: TGTGCCAAGATGACTATCAGGGGGAACACCATATATTTT. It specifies CAKMTIRGNTIYF.

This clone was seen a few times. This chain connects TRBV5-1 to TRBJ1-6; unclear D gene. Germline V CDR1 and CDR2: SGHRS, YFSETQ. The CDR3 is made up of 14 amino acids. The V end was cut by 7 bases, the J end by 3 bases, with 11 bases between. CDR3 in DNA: TGCGCCAGCGCGATAGATTTCTATAATTCACCCCTCCACTTT. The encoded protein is CASAIDFYNSPLHF.

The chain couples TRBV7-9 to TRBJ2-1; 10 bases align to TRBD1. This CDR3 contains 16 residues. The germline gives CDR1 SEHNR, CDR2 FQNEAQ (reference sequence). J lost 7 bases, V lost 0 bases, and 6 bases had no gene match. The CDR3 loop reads CASSLAGTGVRNEQFF. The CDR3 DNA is TGTGCCAGCAGCTTAGCCGGGACAGGGGTTAGGAATGAGCAGTTCTTC.

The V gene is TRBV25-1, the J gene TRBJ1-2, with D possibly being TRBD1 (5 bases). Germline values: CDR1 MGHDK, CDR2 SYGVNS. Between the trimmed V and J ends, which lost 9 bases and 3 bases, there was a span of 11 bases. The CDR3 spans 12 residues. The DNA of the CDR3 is TGTGCCAGTCGGGACGGGTACTATGGCTACACCTTC. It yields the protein CASRDGYYGYTF.

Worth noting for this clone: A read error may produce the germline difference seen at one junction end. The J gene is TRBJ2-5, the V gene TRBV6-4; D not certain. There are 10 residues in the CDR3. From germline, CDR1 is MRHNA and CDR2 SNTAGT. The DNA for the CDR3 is TGTGCCAGCAGTGACCGGAGTAAGGACTTC. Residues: CASSDRSKDF.